The 19 T cell receptor beta chains reported below all come from one sample, sequenced in a study of blood T cell repertoires in COVID-19. Clones were sequenced by immunoSEQ multiplex PCR, and TCRdb holds only the in-frame ones, with some missing. The repertoire consists of a few hundred thousand clones, with 80% to 90% occurring once and the leading ten covering roughly 2%. Sequenced material: PBMCs or T cells enriched from blood (not recorded which). Source of these receptors: a man aged 25 to 40 who had recovered from COVID-19.

The chain employs TRBV6-2 or TRBV6-3 and TRBJ1-1, with D unclear. CDR1 and CDR2 from the germline V gene are MNHEY and SVGEGT. The CDR3 runs to 15 residues. V lost 0 bases and J 1 base, leaving 9 bases between the germline ends. The CDR3, as DNA: TGTGCCAGCAGTTACTCATGGCCCACGAACACTGAAGCTTTCTTT. Protein: CASSYSWPTNTEAFF.

The V gene is TRBV5-4, the J gene TRBJ1-2, with 8 bases fitting TRBD1. The CDR3 runs to 16 residues. Per germline, CDR1 SGHNT and CDR2 YYREEE (reference sequence). The ends lost 4 bases at V and 2 bases at J; junction bases unmatched: 10. CDR3 DNA: TGTGCCAGCAGCCTCTACGGGACAGGACCAAACTATGGCTACACCTTC. Translation gives CASSLYGTGPNYGYTF.

The rearrangement joins TRBV10-3 to TRBJ1-2; no firm D call. This CDR3 contains 11 residues. The V and J ends lost 9 bases and 9 bases respectively, with 14 bases between them. Germline CDR1 reads ENHRY; CDR2 reads SYGVKD. CDR3 loop: CAMGQYSSYTF. The CDR3 DNA follows: TGTGCCATGGGCCAATACAGTAGCTACACCTTC.

This chain links TRBV30 with TRBJ1-2, with D possibly being TRBD1 (6 bases). The CDR3 consists of 13 residues. Germline V gives CDR1 GTSNPN, CDR2 SVGIG (reference sequence). V shed 4 bases and J shed 6 bases, with 15 bases lying between them. This CDR3 is CAWTWTVSDGYTF. Written as DNA, the CDR3 is TGTGCCTGGACCTGGACAGTCAGCGATGGCTACACCTTC.

The gene calls are TRBV4-1 and TRBJ2-1; D possibly corresponds to TRBD2 (5 bases). V was trimmed by 1 base and J by 0 bases, leaving 16 bases between them. The germline V gene has CDR1 MGHRA and CDR2 YSYEKL. The CDR3 extends over 18 amino acids. The CDR3 nucleotides are TGCGCCAGCAGCCAAGGGAGCGGAGGACTCAGCTCCTACAATGAGCAGTTCTTC. Protein product: CASSQGSGGLSSYNEQFF.

This clone was detected only once. The chain carries TRBV25-1 and TRBJ1-2; D might be TRBD1 (5 bases). V was shortened by 6 bases and J by 8 bases, with 16 bases between the two germline ends. Germline values: CDR1 MGHDK, CDR2 SYGVNS. This CDR3 comprises 13 residues. The CDR3 nucleotides read TGTGCCAGCAGCCTAATAAGGGGTAGCGGCTACACCTTC. The encoded protein is CASSLIRGSGYTF.

V usage is TRBV9 and J usage is TRBJ2-1, with 7 bases that match TRBD1. V shed 4 bases, J shed 4 bases, and the junction held 5 bases outside the gene matches. This CDR3 is built from 14 residues. Per the germline V gene, CDR1 is SGDLS and CDR2 is YYNGEE. CDR3 region: CASSRDRLYNEQFF. As DNA, the CDR3 is TGTGCCAGCAGCCGGGACAGACTTTACAATGAGCAGTTCTTC.

In DNA, the CDR3 is TGTGCCAGCAGCCCACGGGGGGGTACCGGGGAGCTGTTTTTT. Encoded protein: CASSPRGGTGELFF. V is TRBV27 and J is TRBJ2-2; the match to TRBD2 covers 8 bases. The V gene's germline CDR1 is MNHEY and CDR2 SMNVEV (reference sequence). Losses at the gene ends were 6 bases for V and 5 bases for J; bases not matched to a gene: 5. The CDR3 runs to 14 residues.

The genes are TRBV5-1 and TRBJ2-7; TRBD1 is a possible D gene (6 bases). Germline V gene lookup returns CDR1 SGHRS and CDR2 YFSETQ. The CDR3 length is 14 residues. V lost 0 bases and J 4 bases, leaving 11 bases between the germline ends. The CDR3 nucleotides are TGCGCCAGCAGCTTGGGACAGGCCCTATACGAGCAGTACTTC. It specifies CASSLGQALYEQYF.

V gene TRBV20-1 combines with J gene TRBJ1-2, with D hard to call. This CDR3 contains 10 residues. V lost 6 bases to trimming and J lost 8 bases, with 10 bases between them. Per germline, CDR1 DFQATT and CDR2 SNEGSKA (reference sequence). CDR3 in amino acids: CSAGGGGYTF. The CDR3 region has the DNA TGCAGTGCCGGAGGTGGAGGCTACACCTTC.

This chain connects TRBV29-1 to TRBJ2-1; 9 bases align to TRBD1. Germline assignment: CDR1 SQVTM and CDR2 ANQGSEA. The CDR3 totals 13 residues. The junction had 7 bases not matched to a gene; V was cut back by 7 bases and J by 6 bases. CDR3: CSGRDRARNEQFF. CDR3 coding DNA: TGCAGCGGCCGGGACAGGGCCCGCAATGAGCAGTTCTTC.

The chain has TRBV29-1 and TRBJ1-1, with D possibly TRBD1 on 5 matching bases. CDR3 size: 13 residues. CDR1 is SQVTM, CDR2 ANQGSEA, per germline. The germline V and J ends were trimmed by 4 bases and 6 bases, with 15 bases remaining between them. CDR3 sequence (DNA): TGCAGCGTTGTACCCGCAGGGATCTCTGAAGCTTTCTTT. Translating it yields CSVVPAGISEAFF.

The chain combines TRBV29-1 with TRBJ1-2, with 9 bases lining up with TRBD1. The CDR3 loop spans 13 amino acids. The junction had 7 bases not matched to a gene; V was cut back by 6 bases and J by 5 bases. The germline CDR1 and CDR2 sequences are SQVTM and ANQGSEA. In DNA form, the CDR3 reads TGCAGCGTACAGGGGGCCGCGAAATATGGCTACACCTTC. This gives the protein CSVQGAAKYGYTF.

This chain uses TRBV6-4 with TRBJ1-1, with D perhaps TRBD1 (6 bases). Germline CDR1 and CDR2: MRHNA and SNTAGT. V was cut by 0 bases and J by 4 bases, with 9 bases left in between. This CDR3 has 14 residues. The CDR3 protein is CASSDSAGATEAFF. The CDR3 DNA is TGTGCCAGCAGTGACTCGGCAGGGGCCACTGAAGCTTTCTTT.

The sample holds one count of this clone. The chain is built from TRBV4-2 and TRBJ1-4, with D unclear. Germline values: CDR1 LGHNA, CDR2 YNFKEQ. V shed 1 base and J shed 0 bases, with 15 bases lying between them. The CDR3 runs to 18 residues. CDR3 sequence (DNA): TGTGCCAGCAGCCAAGGCTCAGCGGTCTTGACAACTAATGAAAAACTGTTTTTT. Its protein product is CASSQGSAVLTTNEKLFF.

The chain has TRBV29-1 and TRBJ1-2, with TRBD1 matching 9 bases. From germline, CDR1 is SQVTM and CDR2 ANQGSEA. The CDR3 length is 14 residues. Trimming cost V 0 bases and J 12 bases; bases outside gene matches: 11. The chain's CDR3 is CSVEETGGGEIHTF. The CDR3 coding sequence is TGCAGCGTTGAAGAAACAGGGGGCGGTGAAATCCACACCTTC.

The rearrangement uses TRBV5-4 and TRBJ2-1; 8 nucleotides agree with TRBD1. With 6 bases clipped from V and 6 bases from J, the junction kept 8 bases outside the gene matches. Germline lookup yields CDR1 SGHNT and CDR2 YYREEE (reference sequence). CDR3 size: 14 residues. The CDR3 protein is CASTRGQAFNEQFF. The CDR3 region has the DNA TGTGCCAGCACCAGGGGACAGGCGTTCAATGAGCAGTTCTTC. The whole variable domain, remainder taken from reference TRBV5-4 and TRBJ2-1, is ETGVTQSPTHLIKTRGQQVTLRCSSQSGHNTVSWYQQALGQGPQFIFQYYREEENGRGNFPPRFSGLQFPNYSSELNVNALELDDSALYLCASTRGQAFNEQFFGPGTRLTVL.

The genes are TRBV24-1 and TRBJ2-3, with 8 nucleotides matching TRBD2. The germline V gene has CDR1 KGHDR and CDR2 SFDVKD. This CDR3 is 15 amino acids long. V dropped 6 bases and J dropped 2; count of bases not matched to a gene: 6. CDR3 in DNA: TGTGCCACCAGTAACACTAGCGGAACCACAGATACGCAGTATTTT. Its protein product is CATSNTSGTTDTQYF.

CDR3 sequence (DNA): TGTGCCAGCAGTTTCAGTATAGCGGGGGGTGGAGATACGCAGTATTTT. It is translated as CASSFSIAGGGDTQYF. The V and J genes are TRBV2 and TRBJ2-3, with 10 nucleotides matching TRBD2. The ends lost 5 bases at V and 5 bases at J; junction bases unmatched: 10. The CDR3 covers 16 residues. CDR1 SNHLY and CDR2 FYNNEI come from the germline V gene.